This record covers a single TCR beta chain. This receptor's antigen is unknown. Base qualities are not at hand, and no much larger clone is one base apart. The data are from a study of T cell responses to AZD1222 COVID-19 vaccine (dated by TCRdb to about 2021). Describing the broader study: AZD1222 recipients with second doses at about 4 weeks or about 12 weeks were pooled, because spike-specific TCR depth and breadth did not differ between schedules. A total of over 230 trial participants underwent TCR sequencing, of whom under 220 had received two doses of AZD1222 and roughly 26 had received two doses of the MenACWY control vaccine. Trial participants were enrolled by age into 18-55, 56-69 and 70-plus year subgroups, with 148, 28 and 57 TCR-sequenced participants respectively. The study at large found these results: In the small 56-69-year group, the increase in depth fell short of significance, most likely because of low power. The vaccine-associated CD4 TCRs covered the entire spike protein, and the dominant responses fell in regions 160-218 and 743-854. Participants were mostly white British, with more females than males. The authors suggested clonal diversity may have been underestimated. Nearly half of unique spike-specific TCRs reportedly recognized epitopes outside regions mutated in the B.1.351 and B.1.1.7 variants. Because no samples from the day 14 peak response were available, repertoires could be characterized only after the peak T cell response. After two AZD1222 doses, spike-specific TCR breadth and depth were significantly higher than at day 0 and than in MenACWY recipients. Conclusions about previously exposed vaccinees are limited because only five to seven AZD1222 recipients were SARS-CoV-2 seropositive at baseline.

In the paper's terms, the time point label means: baseline before first vaccination. Samples from vaccinated people were obtained from the UK trials COV001 and COV002, which included a single-blind randomized controlled phase 2/3 trial of AZD1222 (ChAdOx1 nCoV-19) in healthy adults. For TCRbeta chain sequencing, PBMC samples were collected from trial participants at day 0 and at day 28 after the second dose. From the cysteine through the phenylalanine, the CDR3 covers 15 amino acids. The retained sequence is limited to the CDR3, 45 bases, with the frame set at the first base. As encoded in the germline V gene (reference sequence), CDR1 is LNHDA while CDR2 is SQIVND. Cut back by 5 bases and 6 bases, the V and J ends lie 17 bases apart. The CDR3 regions of human TCRbeta chains were subjected to immunosequencing. In the authors' own workflow: TCRs in the repertoires were compared against a reference library of SARS-CoV-2-specific TCRs that had been generated with the MIRA antigen-specificity platform. Breadth was defined as the fraction of unique TCRs that were SARS-CoV-2-associated, and depth was defined as the fraction of total T cells that were SARS-CoV-2-associated. Using the MIRA data, each spike-specific TCR was assigned both to the spike region to which the TCR was reactive and to a CD4 or CD8 class. Log10-transformed breadth and depth values were compared by one-way ANOVA with Sidak's multiple comparisons tests. This is the immuneACCESS table as TCRdb keeps it, with only in-frame sequences that have V and J called. A part of the clones is gone; compared with another copy, unresolved V genes explain less than half, and the rest is unexplained. V, J and clone size reflect that table, while D and trimming were determined from the DNA. Counted in this sample were 150,000 to 180,000 clones; roughly nine tenths of them appeared once. The ten largest clones add up to 3% to 3.5% of the sample.

The receptor chain draws on TRBV19 and TRBJ2-1; the D region possibly corresponds to TRBD2 (5 bases align). The specimen was peripheral blood, collected on day 0 of AZD1222 vaccination. The clonotype comes from an adult in good health. The CDR3 reads CASSPIGLTSNEQFF. The sequence in DNA is TGTGCCAGTAGTCCCATCGGACTCACCAGCAATGAGCAGTTCTTC.